What follows are 25 T cell receptor beta chains derived from one specimen sequenced in a study of T cell responses to AZD1222 COVID-19 vaccine. Here immunoSEQ multiplex PCR was the method, and the copy in TCRdb shows in-frame clones only, minus some. The sample holds 130,000 to 150,000 clones, about nine tenths seen once. This material consisted of peripheral blood, taken on day 0 of AZD1222 vaccination. These receptors all come from an adult in good health.

As concerns this clone: At one boundary the junction diverges from the germline segment, which might be a read error. The sample contains more than one DNA sequence encoding this CDR3. CDR3 protein: CASSMSAGGYEQYF. The DNA of the CDR3 is TGTGCCAGTAGTATGTCGGCGGGGGGCTACGAACAGTACTTC. V gene TRBV19 combines with J gene TRBJ2-7, with TRBD2 matching 8 bases. The CDR3 is 14 residues long. The V gene's germline CDR1 is LNHDA and CDR2 SQIVND (reference sequence).

This chain connects TRBV7-9 to TRBJ2-3; a weak D match, TRBD2 (6 bases). The CDR3 loop spans 15 amino acids. Deletions cut 8 bases from V and 6 bases from J, with 21 bases between. From germline, CDR1 is SEHNR and CDR2 FQNEAQ (reference sequence). The DNA for the CDR3 is TGTGCCAGCGTGTCGGCGGGGTATGGCATGGATACGCAGTATTTT. Its translation is CASVSAGYGMDTQYF.

The gene calls are TRBV5-6 and TRBJ1-2, with D unresolved. Germline V lookup: CDR1 SGHDT, CDR2 YYEEEE. V lost 4 bases and J 3 bases, leaving 13 bases between the germline ends. The CDR3 covers 14 residues. For the CDR3, the DNA is TGTGCCAGCAGCCAAGACCCCAAGGACTATGGCTACACCTTC. It translates to CASSQDPKDYGYTF.

The chain couples TRBV10-3 to TRBJ1-4; D uncertain. Trimming took off 0 bases at V and 8 bases at J, with 4 bases between the two ends. The length of the CDR3 is 12 residues. CDR1 and CDR2 from the germline V gene are ENHRY and SYGVKD. The CDR3 DNA follows: TGTGCCATCAGTGAGTCGAGGGAAAAACTGTTTTTT. This codes for CAISESREKLFF.

V gene TRBV29-1 combines with J gene TRBJ1-2; TRBD1 matches at 10 bases. Germline assignment: CDR1 SQVTM and CDR2 ANQGSEA. Trimming removed 8 bases from V and 5 bases from J; junction bases left unmatched: 11. The length of the CDR3 is 14 residues. CDR3 in DNA: TGCAGCACGGGACAGGGGACAGGGAGTTATGGCTACACCTTC. It codes for CSTGQGTGSYGYTF.

The chain joins TRBV7-7 to TRBJ2-3; 12 positions match TRBD2. V shed 1 base, J shed 5 bases, and the junction held 1 base outside the gene matches. This CDR3 is 15 amino acids long. CDR1 SSHAT and CDR2 FNYEAQ come from the germline V gene (reference sequence). Here the CDR3 DNA reads TGTGCCAGCAGCTTAGGACTAGCGGGGGTAGATACGCAGTATTTT. Translated: CASSLGLAGVDTQYF.

The chain joins TRBV2 to TRBJ2-2; TRBD1 aligns across 7 bases. After removal of 6 bases from V and 4 bases from J, the junction contained 5 bases not matched to a gene. Germline V gene lookup returns CDR1 SNHLY and CDR2 FYNNEI. The CDR3 has 14 residues. CDR3 sequence reads: CASSGTATTGELFF. The CDR3 DNA reads as TGTGCCAGCAGCGGGACAGCGACCACCGGGGAGCTGTTTTTT.

This chain uses TRBV6-5 with TRBJ1-6; D remains ambiguous. Deletions cut 2 bases from V and 9 bases from J, with 8 bases between. The CDR3 spans 13 residues. CDR1 and CDR2 (germline): MNHEY, SVGAGI. DNA for the CDR3: TGTGCCAGCAGTTACGAAGTGGCTTCACCCCTCCACTTT. Amino acid sequence: CASSYEVASPLHF.

V and J are TRBV19 and TRBJ1-6, with D hard to call. CDR1 is LNHDA, CDR2 SQIVND, per germline (reference sequence). This CDR3 has 12 residues. The ends were cut back, 3 bases at V and 11 bases at J, with 8 bases in the middle. CDR3 region: CASSIEGAPLHF. The CDR3 coding sequence is TGTGCCAGTAGTATTGAGGGCGCACCCCTCCACTTT.

This clone has a handful of counts. The CDR3 spells CASSTSNSDRGDTEAFF. In DNA form, the CDR3 reads TGCGCCAGCAGCACGTCCAATTCCGACAGGGGAGACACTGAAGCTTTCTTT. The chain uses TRBV5-1 and TRBJ1-1; 8 bases are shared with TRBD1. CDR3 size: 17 residues. Germline lookup yields CDR1 SGHRS and CDR2 YFSETQ. Germline trimming cut 4 bases from V and 3 bases from J; bases unmatched to any gene: 14.

The chain recombines TRBV19 with TRBJ2-3; D is perhaps TRBD1 (6 bases). There are 16 residues in the CDR3. V was clipped by 6 bases and J by 6 bases, with 22 bases between them. Germline CDR1 reads LNHDA; CDR2 reads SQIVND (reference sequence). The CDR3 nucleotides are TGTGCCAGTAGACCCCCGGGATGGGGGCGAGGGGATACGCAGTATTTT. Its translation: CASRPPGWGRGDTQYF.

The J gene is TRBJ1-1, the V gene TRBV7-7; D is uncertain. The CDR3 extends over 13 amino acids. Germline V gene data show CDR1 as SSHAT and CDR2 as FNYEAQ (reference sequence). V gave up 5 bases and J gave up 8 bases, with 15 bases separating them. The CDR3 coding sequence is TGTGCCAGCAGCCCCGCCGGATTCGGGGAAGCTTTCTTT. Translating gives CASSPAGFGEAFF.

The CDR3 DNA reads as TGTGCCAGCACAGGGGAAGGGTACGAGCAGTACTTC. As protein: CASTGEGYEQYF. This chain uses TRBV2 with TRBJ2-7; D perhaps matches TRBD1 (6 bases). Trimming stripped 7 bases from V and 4 bases from J, with 11 bases between. Germline lookup yields CDR1 SNHLY and CDR2 FYNNEI. The CDR3 covers 12 residues.

This clone was seen a handful of times. V is TRBV14 and J is TRBJ1-2, with a possible D match to TRBD1 (6 bases). Germline CDR1 reads SGHDN; CDR2 reads FVKESK. V lost 4 bases and J lost 8, with 11 bases in between. The CDR3 runs 12 residues. DNA for the CDR3: TGTGCCAGCAGCCCGACAGGTTGGGGCTACACCTTC. This sequence encodes CASSPTGWGYTF.

Notes on this clone: Other DNA sequences of this sample code for an identical CDR3. The V gene is TRBV30, the J gene TRBJ1-1; no clear D gene. With 0 bases removed from V and 3 bases from J, the gap between germline ends came to 8 bases. Germline CDR1 GTSNPN, CDR2 SVGIG (reference sequence). The CDR3 is 13 residues long. CDR3 protein: CAWSVQGDTEAFF. The CDR3, as DNA: TGTGCCTGGAGTGTACAAGGAGACACTGAAGCTTTCTTT.

This clone appeared a single time. The chain is built from TRBV6-2 or TRBV6-3 and TRBJ1-1; no clear D gene. Germline CDR1 and CDR2: MNHEY and SVGEGT. The germline V and J ends were trimmed by 4 bases and 1 base, with 7 bases remaining between them. The CDR3 runs 13 residues. The CDR3 region has the DNA TGTGCCAGCAGTTTCCGGCAGAACACTGAAGCTTTCTTT. It specifies CASSFRQNTEAFF.

The rearrangement joins TRBV10-3 to TRBJ1-6; perhaps TRBD1 as D (6 bases). The length of the CDR3 is 14 residues. Trimming pared 6 bases from V and 7 bases from J, leaving 13 bases between. CDR1 and CDR2 (germline): ENHRY, SYGVKD. This chain's CDR3 is CAIRPRGGNSPLHF. DNA for the CDR3: TGTGCCATCAGGCCCAGGGGCGGGAATTCACCCCTCCACTTT.

This chain uses TRBV19 with TRBJ1-5, with D unresolved. The CDR3 totals 14 residues. The germline V and J ends were trimmed by 3 bases and 2 bases, with 8 bases remaining between them. Germline V gene data show CDR1 as LNHDA and CDR2 as SQIVND (reference sequence). CDR3 nucleotide sequence: TGTGCCAGTAGTATCGGTCGGGGCAATCAGCCCCAGCATTTT. It yields the protein CASSIGRGNQPQHF. The full variable domain, completed using reference TRBV19 and TRBJ1-5, is DGGITQSPKYLFRKEGQNVTLSCEQNLNHDAMYWYRQDPGQGLRLIYYSQIVNDFQKGDIAEGYSVSREKKESFPLTVTSAQKNPTAFYLCASSIGRGNQPQHFGDGTRLSIL.

CDR3 amino acids: CASSLQRREANSPLHF. Here the CDR3 DNA reads TGTGCCAGCTCACTCCAGCGCAGGGAAGCCAATTCACCCCTCCACTTT. The V and J genes are TRBV18 and TRBJ1-6, with a weak D call TRBD1 (5 bases). Between the trimmed V and J ends, which lost 4 bases and 7 bases, there was a span of 17 bases. The CDR3 runs 16 residues. Germline CDR1 KGHSH, CDR2 LQKENI.

The genes are TRBV28 and TRBJ1-1; no definite D call. Germline V gene lookup returns CDR1 MDHEN and CDR2 SYDVKM. The V gene lost 6 bases and the J gene lost 4 bases, with 9 bases spanning the gap. This CDR3 has 12 amino acids. CDR3 coding DNA: TGTGCCAGCAGCACCCCCTCCACTGAAGCTTTCTTT. It translates to CASSTPSTEAFF.

V is TRBV6-5 and J is TRBJ2-3; perhaps TRBD2 as D (5 bases). The CDR3 is 14 residues long. The germline V gene has CDR1 MNHEY and CDR2 SVGAGI. Trimming left V 6 bases short and J 2 bases short, with 12 bases between. The CDR3 nucleotides are TGTGCCAGCAGGCCCCGGGGAGACACAGATACGCAGTATTTT. It is translated as CASRPRGDTDTQYF.

The gene calls are TRBV7-2 and TRBJ2-7, with D possibly TRBD1 on 5 matching bases. V gave up 5 bases and J gave up 5 bases, with 13 bases separating them. Germline V gene sequence: CDR1 SGHTA, CDR2 FQGNSA. This CDR3 has 13 amino acids. Here the CDR3 reads CASSPRRGNEQYF. CDR3 nucleotides: TGTGCCAGCAGCCCGAGAAGGGGAAACGAGCAGTACTTC.

The V gene is TRBV12-5, the J gene TRBJ1-6, with D uncertain. The CDR3 spans 13 residues. The V and J ends lost 0 bases and 9 bases respectively, with 6 bases between them. Per germline, CDR1 LGHNT and CDR2 FRNRAP. CDR3 DNA: TGTGCTAGTGGTTTGGTAGGTCGTTCACCCCTCCACTTT. Protein product: CASGLVGRSPLHF.

This clone was recorded a few times. V and J are TRBV19 and TRBJ1-3, with 7 bases matching TRBD1. CDR3 length: 15 residues. Germline CDR1 and CDR2: LNHDA and SQIVND (reference sequence). J gave up 3 bases and V 5 bases, and 7 bases lay outside the gene matches. The chain's CDR3 is CASSQTAGGGNTIYF. CDR3 nucleotides: TGTGCCAGTAGTCAAACAGCAGGGGGTGGAAACACCATATATTTT.

The V and J genes are TRBV30 and TRBJ1-3; 10 bases are shared with TRBD1. J lost 2 bases, V lost 3 bases, and 1 base had no gene match. This CDR3 has 14 amino acids. Germline CDR1 GTSNPN, CDR2 SVGIG (reference sequence). The CDR3 is CAWRDRGTGNTIYF. In DNA form, the CDR3 reads TGTGCCTGGAGGGACAGGGGGACTGGAAACACCATATATTTT.